Listed here is a single T cell receptor (beta chain). Source study methods: The authors estimated nucleated cell counts from reference gene primer amplification. Measured with immunoSEQ multiplex PCR; TCRdb has only the in-frame clones, and not every one. The D gene and trimming were derived from the DNA, and the V and J assignments and clone size from that table. The sample lists some 210,000 clones, over 75% occurring once. This specimen comes from a study of blood T cell repertoires in COVID-19. Study at large: The samples span acute and convalescent COVID-19 from the United States, Italy and Spain. Sources were T cells, B-cell-depleted T cells, or PBMCs; the material itself was cDNA or gDNA.

This CDR3 has 9 residues. The J gene is TRBJ2-7, the V gene TRBV21-1; the D call of TRBD2 is as the table states it, not checked on the DNA. TRBV21-1 is labeled a pseudogene. The receptor comes from a woman aged 40 to 50 with acute or convalescent COVID-19. Material for sequencing was peripheral blood. The CDR3 region has the DNA TGTGCCAGCACGGGGGAGCAGTACGTC. It specifies CASTGEQYV.